A single sample gave rise to the 27 T cell receptor beta chains below, sequenced in a study of monozygotic twins with cystic fibrosis. The table came from immunoSEQ multiplex PCR; TCRdb's copy has only in-frame clones and leaves some out. The repertoire holds 25,000 to 30,000 clones, about nine tenths seen once, with 0.54% in the top ten. The specimen was blood. The source is a girl aged 2 to 9 with cystic fibrosis.

This chain joins TRBV2 and TRBJ1-5, with D perhaps matching TRBD1 (5 bases). The ends were cut back, 2 bases at V and 9 bases at J, with 14 bases in the middle. This CDR3 contains 14 residues. Per the germline V gene, CDR1 is SNHLY and CDR2 is FYNNEI. This CDR3 reads CASSEMVRVPPQHF. CDR3 DNA sequence: TGTGCCAGCAGTGAAATGGTCAGGGTGCCGCCCCAGCATTTT.

The chain joins TRBV4-3 to TRBJ1-2; perhaps TRBD1 as D (5 bases). The CDR3 extends over 16 amino acids. V gave up 0 bases and J gave up 1 base, with 12 bases separating them. In germline, CDR1 is LGHNA, CDR2 YSLEER. The CDR3 nucleotides read TGCGCCAGCAGCCAAGAGAATACAGGATTTAACTATGGCTACACCTTC. Protein sequence: CASSQENTGFNYGYTF.

The chain uses TRBV5-1 and TRBJ1-1; D uncertain. Germline CDR1 and CDR2: SGHRS and YFSETQ. The CDR3 totals 14 residues. V dropped 1 base and J dropped 4 bases, with 11 bases sitting between them. The CDR3 DNA reads as TGCGCCAGCAGCTTGTCCTGGGAAGGCACTGAAGCTTTCTTT. This codes for CASSLSWEGTEAFF.

The gene calls are TRBV6-5 and TRBJ2-7; tentatively, D is TRBD1 (7 bases). Trimming took 6 bases from V and 4 from J, leaving 19 bases between them. Germline V gene lookup returns CDR1 MNHEY and CDR2 SVGAGI. The CDR3 length is 15 residues. This CDR3 reads CASSVQQGGLYEQYF. The CDR3 DNA reads as TGTGCCAGCAGCGTACAGCAGGGGGGACTTTACGAGCAGTACTTC.

This clone was seen a single time. This chain connects TRBV10-3 to TRBJ1-3; TRBD1 aligns across 9 bases. J lost 4 bases, V lost 2 bases, and 12 bases had no gene match. The CDR3 runs 18 residues. The V gene's germline CDR1 is ENHRY and CDR2 SYGVKD. The CDR3 protein is CAISEHVDRGVDGNTIYF. DNA for the CDR3: TGTGCCATCAGTGAGCATGTTGACAGGGGGGTAGACGGAAACACCATATATTTT.

The gene calls are TRBV7-6 and TRBJ1-1, with a tentative D call TRBD1 (5 bases). V lost 4 bases and J 5 bases, leaving 11 bases between the germline ends. The CDR3 contains 13 residues. CDR1 is SGHVS, CDR2 FNYEAQ, per germline. DNA for the CDR3: TGTGCCAGCAGCTCCCTTGGGGGGACTGAAGCTTTCTTT. Residues: CASSSLGGTEAFF.

The V call is TRBV7-3, the J call TRBJ2-5; 10 positions agree with TRBD2. The J segment lost 0 bases and the V segment lost 5 bases, leaving 3 bases of the junction unmatched. This CDR3 has 15 residues. Germline CDR1 reads SGHTA; CDR2 reads FQGTGA. CDR3 in DNA: TGTGCCAGCAGCCCAGCGGGGGGGTACCAAGAGACCCAGTACTTC. Protein sequence: CASSPAGGYQETQYF.

The chain employs TRBV4-1 and TRBJ2-3; tentative D call: TRBD1 (6 bases). Looked up from germline, CDR1 is MGHRA and CDR2 is YSYEKL. The CDR3 spans 20 residues. V was trimmed by 2 bases and J by 1 base, leaving 25 bases between them. The CDR3 DNA reads as TGCGCCAGCAGCCAAAATCCCCGGGACACAGAATTGGGGGGCACAGATACGCAGTATTTT. Protein sequence: CASSQNPRDTELGGTDTQYF.

This chain links TRBV6-5 with TRBJ1-2; D is uncertain. With 2 bases removed from V and 4 bases from J, the gap between germline ends came to 11 bases. CDR3 size: 14 residues. Per the germline V gene, CDR1 is MNHEY and CDR2 is SVGAGI. The CDR3 DNA follows: TGTGCCAGCAGTTACCAAGGATCTCCCTATGGCTACACCTTC. Its protein is CASSYQGSPYGYTF.

There are a few counts of this clone. V and J are TRBV7-6 and TRBJ1-2, with no clear D. V shed 5 bases and J shed 4 bases, with 11 bases lying between them. The CDR3 is 13 amino acids. Germline V gives CDR1 SGHVS, CDR2 FNYEAQ. CDR3 sequence (DNA): TGTGCCAGCAGCGGAAGTCAGACCTATGGCTACACCTTC. This translates into CASSGSQTYGYTF.

The chain carries TRBV7-8 and TRBJ2-7; 8 nucleotides agree with TRBD1. The junction had 7 bases not matched to a gene; V was cut back by 0 bases and J by 3 bases. Germline CDR1 reads SGHVS; CDR2 reads FQNEAQ. This CDR3 spans 16 amino acids. Here the CDR3 reads CASSLARTGQDYEQYF. The CDR3 DNA follows: TGTGCCAGCAGCTTAGCCAGGACAGGGCAGGACTACGAGCAGTACTTC.

This clone appeared once. CDR3 amino acids: CAWDRGRWTF. CDR3 nucleotide sequence: TGTGCCTGGGACAGGGGACGGTGGACCTTC. The V gene is TRBV30, the J gene TRBJ1-2, with 8 positions matching TRBD1. The CDR3 is 10 amino acids. V dropped 5 bases and J dropped 14; count of bases not matched to a gene: 7. Looked up from germline, CDR1 is GTSNPN and CDR2 is SVGIG (reference sequence).

CDR3 amino acids: CASSYTPYEQYF. In nucleotides, the CDR3 is TGTGCCAGCAGTTATACTCCTTACGAGCAGTACTTC. This chain connects TRBV6-5 to TRBJ2-7; D remains unclear. The CDR3 extends over 12 amino acids. Germline CDR1 MNHEY, CDR2 SVGAGI. Trimming cost V 3 bases and J 4 bases, with 7 bases left between them.

J is TRBJ1-1 and V is TRBV5-1; D remains ambiguous. From germline, CDR1 is SGHRS and CDR2 YFSETQ. This CDR3 contains 15 residues. The V and J ends lost 3 bases and 2 bases respectively, with 14 bases between them. The CDR3 sequence: CASSSGGLFNTEAFF. DNA of the CDR3: TGCGCCAGCAGCTCTGGAGGTTTATTTAACACTGAAGCTTTCTTT.

This clone showed up just once. V is TRBV7-2 and J is TRBJ1-2, with D possibly TRBD1 on 5 matching bases. The CDR3 has 13 amino acids. Germline-derived CDR1 and CDR2 are SGHTA and FQGNSA. V dropped 3 bases and J dropped 4 bases, with 9 bases sitting between them. The DNA for the CDR3 is TGTGCCAGCAGCTTCGACAGCATCTATGGCTACACCTTC. Its translation: CASSFDSIYGYTF.

The chain links TRBV7-4 to TRBJ1-3; 9 bases agree with TRBD1. CDR3 length: 14 amino acids. Germline CDR1 and CDR2: SGHVT and SQSDAQ. Unmatched junction bases numbered 2, after V lost 5 bases and J lost 3 bases. CDR3 bases: TGTGCCAGCAGCCCGGGACAGGGTGGAAACACCATATATTTT. It codes for CASSPGQGGNTIYF.

V usage is TRBV25-1 and J usage is TRBJ1-2; D remains ambiguous. Germline CDR1 MGHDK, CDR2 SYGVNS. The length of the CDR3 is 15 residues. V was trimmed by 1 base and J by 3 bases, leaving 12 bases between them. DNA of the CDR3: TGTGCCAGCAGTGAATTAAACGGAACCTACTATGGCTACACCTTC. The encoded protein is CASSELNGTYYGYTF.

The rearrangement links TRBV27 to TRBJ1-1, with D hard to call. V lost 8 bases, J lost 3 bases, and 4 bases lay in between. This CDR3 contains 10 residues. CDR1 and CDR2 (germline): MNHEY, SMNVEV (reference sequence). CDR3: CASPHTEAFF. The CDR3, as DNA: TGTGCCAGCCCACACACTGAAGCTTTCTTT.

The rearrangement links TRBV7-2 to TRBJ2-7; 8 nucleotides align to TRBD2. Germline loops: CDR1 SGHTA, CDR2 FQGNSA. There are 16 residues in the CDR3. V lost 0 bases, J lost 4 bases, and 8 bases stayed unmatched. CDR3: CASSLAAQRGSYEQYF. CDR3 nucleotide sequence: TGTGCCAGCAGCTTAGCGGCCCAGCGGGGGTCTTACGAGCAGTACTTC.

The V and J genes are TRBV4-1 and TRBJ1-1, with D unresolved. Germline CDR1 reads MGHRA; CDR2 reads YSYEKL. V was shortened by 4 bases and J by 5 bases, with 8 bases between the two germline ends. The CDR3 extends over 12 amino acids. The CDR3 here is CASSRTMTEAFF. As DNA, the CDR3 is TGCGCCAGCAGCCGCACTATGACTGAAGCTTTCTTT.

Remarks on this clone: At one end, the junction sequence differs from germline, possibly due to a read error. The CDR3 sequence: CAWRVNLDTEAFF. CDR3 bases: TGTGCCTGGCGTGTGAATTTGGACACTGAAGCTTTCTTT. The chain employs TRBV30 and TRBJ1-1; no firm D call. The CDR3 length is 13 residues. CDR1 GTSNPN and CDR2 SVGIG come from the germline V gene (reference sequence).

The chain links TRBV6-5 to TRBJ2-2; D not resolved. The CDR3 loop spans 15 amino acids. Germline values: CDR1 MNHEY, CDR2 SVGAGI. Trimming pared 7 bases from V and 3 bases from J, leaving 15 bases between. The DNA for the CDR3 is TGTGCCAGCAACCAATACCGGCCTCACACCGGGGAGCTGTTTTTT. This encodes CASNQYRPHTGELFF.

This sequence joins TRBV13 and TRBJ2-4; possible D gene TRBD2, 7 bases. V lost 6 bases to trimming and J lost 12 bases, with 18 bases between them. The CDR3 has 13 amino acids. The V gene's germline CDR1 is PRHDT and CDR2 FYEKMQ (reference sequence). The DNA of the CDR3 is TGTGCCAGCAGTATAAACCTCGGGGGGCATCAGTACTTC. Translating it yields CASSINLGGHQYF.

This sequence joins TRBV6-1 and TRBJ1-5; D might be TRBD1 (6 bases). V shed 7 bases and J shed 3 bases, with 10 bases lying between them. The CDR3 runs 13 residues. The V gene's germline CDR1 is MNHNS and CDR2 SASEGT. The CDR3 loop is CASMDSYNQPQHF. The CDR3 region has the DNA TGTGCCAGCATGGACAGCTACAATCAGCCCCAGCATTTT.

The rearrangement joins TRBV9 to TRBJ2-5; 10 positions agree with TRBD2. CDR3 length: 18 amino acids. V was pared by 4 bases and J by 2 bases, with 14 bases of the junction left unmatched. Looked up from germline, CDR1 is SGDLS and CDR2 is YYNGEE. The CDR3, as DNA: TGTGCCAGCAGCCATGGAACCGGAGCGGGGGGGCTGCAAGAGACCCAGTACTTC. It translates to CASSHGTGAGGLQETQYF. Full variable domain (remainder filled in from reference TRBV9 and TRBJ2-5): DSGVTQTPKHLITATGQRVTLRCSPRSGDLSVYWYQQSLDQGLQFLIQYYNGEERAKGNILERFSAQQFPDLHSELNLSSLELGDSALYFCASSHGTGAGGLQETQYFGPGTRLLVL.

This rearrangement joins TRBV4-3 to TRBJ1-2; D is possibly TRBD1 (6 bases). CDR1 and CDR2 (germline): LGHNA, YSLEER. The CDR3 loop spans 13 amino acids. V was trimmed by 3 bases and J by 6 bases, leaving 11 bases between them. DNA for the CDR3: TGCGCCAGCAGCCAGGGCCAGGGGCATGGCTACACCTTC. It specifies CASSQGQGHGYTF.

The chain recombines TRBV5-1 with TRBJ1-2; tentatively, D is TRBD1 (6 bases). Germline V gene sequence: CDR1 SGHRS, CDR2 YFSETQ. V dropped 0 bases and J dropped 5 bases, with 8 bases sitting between them. CDR3 length: 13 residues. Here the CDR3 reads CASSLGGPYGYTF. Here the CDR3 DNA reads TGCGCCAGCAGCTTGGGGGGGCCTTATGGCTACACCTTC.